This record looks at one T cell receptor (beta chain) sequence and its context. This record belongs to a study of shared clonotypes between healthy human individuals. The CDR3 totals 15 residues. Trimming stripped 5 bases from V and 7 bases from J, with 18 bases between. The germline V gene encodes CDR1 SGHTA and CDR2 FQGNSA. Measured with immunoSEQ multiplex PCR; TCRdb has only the in-frame clones, and not every one. The sample contains about 490,000 clones, over 65% of which appear only once. The source material was PBMCs. The receptor's source is a woman aged 35 to 49 in good health. Some clones in this sample may be carry-over from other donors' samples. The chain uses TRBV7-2 and TRBJ2-1; TRBD2 might be the D (6 bases). The CDR3 coding sequence is TGTGCCAGCAGCCCACGGACACTCGGGAGAAATGAGCAGTTCTTC. As protein: CASSPRTLGRNEQFF.